Each of the 12 T cell receptor beta chains below was sequenced from the same sample in a study of cytomegalovirus exposure and HLA in healthy donors (dated by TCRdb to between 2016 and 2019). Library method: the immunoSEQ multiplex PCR assay. For the multiplex PCR, a mixture combining 60 forward primers for TCR Vbeta segments and 13 reverse primers for TCR Jbeta segments was used. As stored in TCRdb, this immuneACCESS dataset retains in-frame rearrangements with V and J assigned. A fraction of the clones does not appear; measured against another copy, unresolved V genes explain less than half of the discrepancy, and the remainder lacks a known reason. The sample profile shows roughly 180,000 clones; about three quarters of them were found once. The ten largest clones add up to about 1.5% of the sample. Source material: PBMCs. These TCRs come from a young man in good health and CMV-seronegative.

The chain uses TRBV23-1 and TRBJ1-1, with D possibly TRBD1 on 5 matching bases. TRBV23-1 is an ORF; its function is uncertain. V lost 4 bases, J lost 1 base, and 19 bases lay in between. There are 17 residues in the CDR3. CDR3 sequence: CASSPPGGSVWNTEAFF. DNA for the CDR3: TGCGCCAGCAGTCCCCCCGGGGGGAGTGTCTGGAACACTGAAGCTTTCTTT.

The chain combines TRBV19 with TRBJ2-1; 9 positions match TRBD2. The CDR3 runs to 14 residues. Germline V gene data show CDR1 as LNHDA and CDR2 as SQIVND (reference sequence). The ends lost 6 bases at V and 7 bases at J; junction bases unmatched: 7. The chain's CDR3 is CASSISGSGNEQFF. In DNA, the CDR3 is TGTGCCAGTAGCATTAGCGGGAGTGGAAATGAGCAGTTCTTC.

The chain recombines TRBV5-1 with TRBJ1-1; D is ambiguous. The CDR3 is 14 residues long. The ends were cut back, 2 bases at V and 3 bases at J, with 11 bases in the middle. Germline values: CDR1 SGHRS, CDR2 YFSETQ. The DNA of the CDR3 is TGCGCCAGCAGCTTCGACGGCCGGGACACTGAAGCTTTCTTT. Protein product: CASSFDGRDTEAFF.

J is TRBJ2-2 and V is TRBV5-1, with 8 bases that match TRBD1. V lost 0 bases and J lost 6; bases outside the gene matches: 7. The CDR3 totals 16 residues. Germline V lookup: CDR1 SGHRS, CDR2 YFSETQ. DNA of the CDR3: TGCGCCAGCAGCTTGGTGCGACAGGGGAGCGCCGGGGAGCTGTTTTTT. Translating gives CASSLVRQGSAGELFF.

V is TRBV11-3 and J is TRBJ2-5; weak D call: TRBD2 (6 bases). Per germline, CDR1 SGHNT and CDR2 YENEEA. Trimming shortened V by 5 bases and J by 0 bases, and 13 bases separated the two germline ends. The CDR3 loop spans 15 amino acids. The DNA for the CDR3 is TGTGCCAGCAGCCCGGGGGACGGAAACCAAGAGACCCAGTACTTC. Translating it yields CASSPGDGNQETQYF. Drawing the rest from reference TRBV11-3 and TRBJ2-5, the complete variable domain is EAGVVQSPRYKIIEKKQPVAFWCNPISGHNTLYWYLQNLGQGPELLIRYENEEAVDDSQLPKDRFSAERLKGVDSTLKIQPAELGDSAVYLCASSPGDGNQETQYFGPGTRLLVL.

A single count supports this clone. In DNA, the CDR3 is TGTGCCAGCAGTCCTTACGTCTCAGACAATGAGCAGTTCTTC. It specifies CASSPYVSDNEQFF. The rearrangement links TRBV2 to TRBJ2-1; D is undetermined. Germline V CDR1 and CDR2: SNHLY, FYNNEI. Trimming stripped 5 bases from V and 5 bases from J, with 13 bases between. The CDR3 has 14 residues.

This chain joins TRBV4-1 and TRBJ2-5, with TRBD2 matching over 11 bases. Germline loops: CDR1 MGHRA, CDR2 YSYEKL. This CDR3 has 15 residues. The V segment lost 5 bases and the J segment 4 bases; nucleotides outside the gene matches: 6. CDR3 in DNA: TGCGCCAGCAGCTTTAGCGGGGGGGCCCTAGAGACCCAGTACTTC. This sequence encodes CASSFSGGALETQYF.

The chain employs TRBV6-5 and TRBJ2-1; D perhaps matches TRBD1 (5 bases). The CDR3 spans 15 residues. The germline gives CDR1 MNHEY, CDR2 SVGAGI. Trimming left V 10 bases short and J 5 bases short, with 21 bases between. The CDR3 protein is CATPRPCTGHNEQFF. In DNA form, the CDR3 reads TGTGCCACCCCTCGCCCCTGCACAGGACACAATGAGCAGTTCTTC.

The chain combines TRBV4-1 with TRBJ2-5, with D possibly TRBD2 on 6 matching bases. Trimming removed 0 bases at V and 1 base at J, with 9 bases between. Germline assignment: CDR1 MGHRA and CDR2 YSYEKL. This CDR3 is built from 15 residues. The CDR3 reads CASSQDWGVQETQYF. CDR3 bases: TGCGCCAGCAGCCAAGATTGGGGGGTCCAAGAGACCCAGTACTTC.

V and J are TRBV7-8 and TRBJ1-5; D is ambiguous. CDR1 SGHVS and CDR2 FQNEAQ come from the germline V gene. There are 16 residues in the CDR3. V gave up 3 bases and J gave up 0 bases, with 12 bases separating them. The CDR3 here is CASSLEGGSSNQPQHF. The DNA of the CDR3 is TGTGCCAGCAGCTTGGAGGGAGGCTCTAGCAATCAGCCCCAGCATTTT.

The V gene is TRBV4-2, the J gene TRBJ2-3; 12 bases are shared with TRBD2. Losses at the gene ends were 4 bases for V and 3 bases for J; bases not matched to a gene: 8. From germline, CDR1 is LGHNA and CDR2 YNFKEQ. The CDR3 runs 17 residues. The CDR3 nucleotides read TGTGCCAGCAGCCGCGCTAGCGGGGGGGCCTTGACAGATACGCAGTATTTT. It encodes CASSRASGGALTDTQYF.

The chain carries TRBV30 and TRBJ1-3, with D maybe TRBD1 (5 bases). CDR1 is GTSNPN and CDR2 is SVGIG in the germline V gene (reference sequence). V was shortened by 6 bases and J by 4 bases, with 16 bases between the two germline ends. This CDR3 is 14 amino acids long. CDR3 coding DNA: TGTGCCTGCCCTTCGGGGGGGAACGGAAACACCATATATTTT. This sequence encodes CACPSGGNGNTIYF.